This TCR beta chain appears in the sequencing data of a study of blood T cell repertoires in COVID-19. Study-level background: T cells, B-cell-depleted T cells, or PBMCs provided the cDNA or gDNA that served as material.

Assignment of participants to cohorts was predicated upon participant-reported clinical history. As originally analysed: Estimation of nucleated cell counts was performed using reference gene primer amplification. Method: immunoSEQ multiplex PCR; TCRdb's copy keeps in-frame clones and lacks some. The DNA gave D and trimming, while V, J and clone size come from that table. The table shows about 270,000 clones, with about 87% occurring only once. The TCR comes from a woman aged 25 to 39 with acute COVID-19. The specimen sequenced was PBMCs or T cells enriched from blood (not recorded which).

CDR3 sequence: CANPDRVDEQFF. As DNA, the CDR3 is TGCGCCAACCCGGACAGGGTGGATGAGCAGTTCTTC. This chain joins TRBV5-1 and TRBJ2-1, with TRBD1 identical over 8 bases. With 9 bases clipped from V and 8 bases from J, the junction kept 7 bases outside the gene matches. The V gene's germline CDR1 is SGHRS and CDR2 YFSETQ. CDR3 size: 12 residues.